This T cell receptor (beta chain) comes out of a study of PD-L1 blockade in urothelial cancer. Noted time point: peripheral blood 6 weeks after treatment start. The number of samples from each patient was between 1 and 8, taken pretreatment and on-treatment. The length of the CDR3 is 13 residues. Per the germline V gene, CDR1 is MNHEY and CDR2 is SMNVEV (reference sequence). V lost 6 bases, J lost 5 bases, and 13 bases lay in between. Here immunoSEQ multiplex PCR was the method, and the copy in TCRdb shows in-frame clones only, minus some. The table includes over 15,000 clones, about 85% detected once.

This receptor was identified in a man aged 45-60 years with urothelial cancer. This material consisted of PBMCs, taken around atezolizumab (anti-PD-L1) treatment. This chain uses TRBV27 with TRBJ1-1; weak D call: TRBD1 (6 bases). CDR3: CASSIHGQTEAFF. The CDR3 DNA is TGTGCCAGCAGCATTCATGGACAGACTGAAGCTTTCTTT.